This TCR beta chain emerged from a study of vaccination and CD4 T cells after COVID-19. Researchers used the Oncomine TCR Beta short-read assay to sequence DNA from cultured CD4+ T cells. TCRdb re-called the PCR reads through MiXCR, storing one row per CDR3 protein. The sample lists some 18,000 distinct CDR3 sequences; approximately 50% were seen once. Trimming cost V 5 bases and J 0 bases, with 11 bases left between them. In germline, CDR1 is MNHNS, CDR2 SASEGT. The CDR3 totals 16 residues. As concerns this clonotype: Its antigen is currently unknown.

Treatment specified: roughly 10-day PBMC culture with coronavirus spike peptide pools or control peptides (ViraFEST assay). The sequence was obtained from a human donor who had recovered from COVID-19. Sequenced material: CD4+ T cells from blood, cultured in vitro, taken before SARS-CoV-2 vaccination. The J gene is TRBJ2-6, the V gene TRBV6-1; D perhaps matches TRBD1 (6 bases). This CDR3 is CASSPQGYSGANVLTF. The DNA for the CDR3 is TGTGCCAGCAGTCCACAGGGTTACTCTGGGGCCAACGTCCTGACTTTC.